This TCR beta chain was sequenced in a study of molecular identifiers for immune sequencing clone quantification. This clonotype is labeled medium-sized (0.01 to 0.1%). TCRdb fed the PCR reads into MiXCR, producing one record per CDR3 protein. This table holds about 9,800 distinct CDR3 sequences, approximately 19% found once. Germline values: CDR1 SGHAT, CDR2 FQNNGV. Trimming stripped 5 bases from V and 0 bases from J, with 11 bases between. The CDR3 is 15 residues long. The chain is built from TRBV11-2 and TRBJ2-4; D is uncertain. The sequencing sample was made of naive CD8+ T cells from blood, with Jurkat cell RNA spiked in. Subset: FACS-sorted CD8+CD4-CCR7+CD45RA+ naive T cells. The origin of this receptor is a human donor in good health. Some libraries in this study had Jurkat cell RNA spiked in. CDR3 in amino acids: CASSRDKIAKNIQYF. For the CDR3, the DNA is TGTGCCAGCAGCCGCGACAAGATAGCCAAAAACATTCAGTACTTC.